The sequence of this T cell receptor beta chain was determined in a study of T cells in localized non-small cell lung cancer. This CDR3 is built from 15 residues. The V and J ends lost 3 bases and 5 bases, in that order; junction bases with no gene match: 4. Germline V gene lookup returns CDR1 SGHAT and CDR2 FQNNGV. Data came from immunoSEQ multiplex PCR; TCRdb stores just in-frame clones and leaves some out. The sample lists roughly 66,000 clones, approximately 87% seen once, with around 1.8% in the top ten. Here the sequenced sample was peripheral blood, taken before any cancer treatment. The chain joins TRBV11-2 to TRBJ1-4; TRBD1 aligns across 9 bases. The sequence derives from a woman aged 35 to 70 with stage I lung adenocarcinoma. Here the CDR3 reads CASSFKQGANEKLFF. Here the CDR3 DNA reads TGTGCCAGCAGCTTCAAACAGGGGGCAAATGAAAAACTGTTTTTT. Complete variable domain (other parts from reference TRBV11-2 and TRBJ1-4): EAGVAQSPRYKIIEKRQSVAFWCNPISGHATLYWYQQILGQGPKLLIQFQNNGVVDDSQLPKDRFSAERLKGVDSTLKIQPAKLEDSAVYLCASSFKQGANEKLFFGSGTQLSVL.